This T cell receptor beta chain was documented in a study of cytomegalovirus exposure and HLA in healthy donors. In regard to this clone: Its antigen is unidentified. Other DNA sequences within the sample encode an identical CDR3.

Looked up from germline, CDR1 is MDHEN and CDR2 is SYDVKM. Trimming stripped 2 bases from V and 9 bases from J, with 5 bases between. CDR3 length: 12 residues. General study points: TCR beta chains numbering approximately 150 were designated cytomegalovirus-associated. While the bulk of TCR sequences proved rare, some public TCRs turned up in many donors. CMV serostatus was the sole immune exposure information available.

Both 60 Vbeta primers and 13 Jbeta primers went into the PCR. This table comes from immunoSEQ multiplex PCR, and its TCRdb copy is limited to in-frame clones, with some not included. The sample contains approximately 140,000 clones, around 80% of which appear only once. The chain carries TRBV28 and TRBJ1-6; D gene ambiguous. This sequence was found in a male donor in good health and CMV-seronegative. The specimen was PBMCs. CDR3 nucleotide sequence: TGTGCCAGCAGTTTACGGGGTTCACCCCTCCACTTT. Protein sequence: CASSLRGSPLHF.